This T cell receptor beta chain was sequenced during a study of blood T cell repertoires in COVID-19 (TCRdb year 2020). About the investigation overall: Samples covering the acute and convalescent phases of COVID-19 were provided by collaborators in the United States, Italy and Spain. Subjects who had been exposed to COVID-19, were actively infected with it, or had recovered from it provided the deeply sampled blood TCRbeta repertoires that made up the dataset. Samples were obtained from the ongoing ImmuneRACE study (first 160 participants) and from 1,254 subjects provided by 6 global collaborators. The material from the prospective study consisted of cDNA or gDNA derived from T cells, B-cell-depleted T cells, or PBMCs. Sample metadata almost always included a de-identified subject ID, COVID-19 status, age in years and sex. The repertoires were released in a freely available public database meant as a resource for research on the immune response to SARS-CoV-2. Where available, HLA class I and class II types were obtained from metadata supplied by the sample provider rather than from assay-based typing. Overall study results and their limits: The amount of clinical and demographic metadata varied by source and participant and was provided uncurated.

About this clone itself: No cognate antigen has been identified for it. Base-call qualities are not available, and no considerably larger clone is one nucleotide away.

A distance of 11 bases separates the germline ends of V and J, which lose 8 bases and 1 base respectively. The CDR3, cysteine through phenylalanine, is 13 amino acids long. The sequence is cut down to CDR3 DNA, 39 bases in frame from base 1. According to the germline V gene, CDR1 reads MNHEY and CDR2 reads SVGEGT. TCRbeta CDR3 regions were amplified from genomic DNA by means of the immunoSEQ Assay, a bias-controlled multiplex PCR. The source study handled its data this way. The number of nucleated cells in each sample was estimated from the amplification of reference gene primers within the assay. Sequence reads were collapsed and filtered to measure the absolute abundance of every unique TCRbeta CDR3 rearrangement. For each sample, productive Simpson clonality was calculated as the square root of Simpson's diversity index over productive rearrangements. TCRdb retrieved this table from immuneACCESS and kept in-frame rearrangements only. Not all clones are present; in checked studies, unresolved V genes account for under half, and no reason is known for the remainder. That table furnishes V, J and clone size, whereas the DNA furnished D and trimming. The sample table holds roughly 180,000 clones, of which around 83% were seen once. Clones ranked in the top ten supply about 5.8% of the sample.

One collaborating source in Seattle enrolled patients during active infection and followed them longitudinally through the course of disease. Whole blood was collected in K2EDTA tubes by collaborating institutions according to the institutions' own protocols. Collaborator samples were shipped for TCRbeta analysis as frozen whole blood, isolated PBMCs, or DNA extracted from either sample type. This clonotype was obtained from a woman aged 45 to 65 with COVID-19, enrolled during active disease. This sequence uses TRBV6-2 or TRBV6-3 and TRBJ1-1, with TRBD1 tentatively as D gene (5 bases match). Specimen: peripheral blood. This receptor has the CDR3 CASRPGGNTEAFF. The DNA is TGTGCCAGCCGCCCGGGGGGGAACACTGAAGCTTTCTTT.